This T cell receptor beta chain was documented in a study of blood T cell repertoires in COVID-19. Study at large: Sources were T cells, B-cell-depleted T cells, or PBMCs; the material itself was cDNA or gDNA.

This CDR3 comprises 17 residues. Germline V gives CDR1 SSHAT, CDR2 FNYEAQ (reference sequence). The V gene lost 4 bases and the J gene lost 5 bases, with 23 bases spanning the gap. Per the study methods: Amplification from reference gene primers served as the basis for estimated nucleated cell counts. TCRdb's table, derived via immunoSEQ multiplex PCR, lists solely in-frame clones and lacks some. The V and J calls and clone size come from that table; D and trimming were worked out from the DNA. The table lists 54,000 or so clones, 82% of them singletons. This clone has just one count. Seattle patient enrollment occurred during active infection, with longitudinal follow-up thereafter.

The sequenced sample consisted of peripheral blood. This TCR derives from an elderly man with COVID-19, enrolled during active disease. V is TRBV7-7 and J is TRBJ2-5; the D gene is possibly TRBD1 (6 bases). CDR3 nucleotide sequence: TGTGCCAGCAGCTATAGGGGTAACGCTAGGCAGGGGGAGACCCAGTACTTC. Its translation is CASSYRGNARQGETQYF. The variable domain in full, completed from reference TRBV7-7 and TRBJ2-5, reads GAGVSQSPRYKVTKRGQDVTLRCDPISSHATLYWYQQALGQGPEFLTYFNYEAQPDKSGLPSDRFSAERPEGSISTLTIQRTEQRDSAMYRCASSYRGNARQGETQYFGPGTRLLVL.